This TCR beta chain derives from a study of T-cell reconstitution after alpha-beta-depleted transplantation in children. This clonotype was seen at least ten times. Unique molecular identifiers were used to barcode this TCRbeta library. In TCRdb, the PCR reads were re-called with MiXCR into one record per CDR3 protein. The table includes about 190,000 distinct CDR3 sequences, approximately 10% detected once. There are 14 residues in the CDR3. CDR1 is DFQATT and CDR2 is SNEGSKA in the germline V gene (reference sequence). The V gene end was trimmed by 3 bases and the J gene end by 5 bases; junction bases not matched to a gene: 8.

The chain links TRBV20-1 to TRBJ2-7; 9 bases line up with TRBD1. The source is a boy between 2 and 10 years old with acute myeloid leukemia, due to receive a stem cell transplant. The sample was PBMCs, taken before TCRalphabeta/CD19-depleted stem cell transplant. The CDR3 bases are TGCAGTGCTAGGGATATACAGGGGGCGGACGAGCAGTACGTC. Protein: CSARDIQGADEQYV.